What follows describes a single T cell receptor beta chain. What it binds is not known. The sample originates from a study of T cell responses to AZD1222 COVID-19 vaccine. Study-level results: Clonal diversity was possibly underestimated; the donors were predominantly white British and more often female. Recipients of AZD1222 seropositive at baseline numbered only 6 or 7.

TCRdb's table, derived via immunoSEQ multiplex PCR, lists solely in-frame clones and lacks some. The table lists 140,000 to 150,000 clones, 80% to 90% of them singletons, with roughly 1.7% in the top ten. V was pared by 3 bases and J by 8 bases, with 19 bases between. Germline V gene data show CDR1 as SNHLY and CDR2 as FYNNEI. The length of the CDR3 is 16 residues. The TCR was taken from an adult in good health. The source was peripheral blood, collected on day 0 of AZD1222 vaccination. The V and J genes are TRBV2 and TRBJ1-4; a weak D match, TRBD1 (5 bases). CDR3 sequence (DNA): TGTGCCAGCAGTGATTTTGGGGACCGAATGGAGGAAAAACTGTTTTTT. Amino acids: CASSDFGDRMEEKLFF. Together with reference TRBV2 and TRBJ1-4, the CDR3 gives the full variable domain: EPEVTQTPSHQVTQMGQEVILRCVPISNHLYFYWYRQILGQKVEFLVSFYNNEISEKSEIFDDQFSVERPDGSNFTLKIRSTKLEDSAMYFCASSDFGDRMEEKLFFGSGTQLSVL.